What follows is one T cell receptor beta chain and its context. Its antigen remains unknown. TCRdb passed the 5' RACE reads through MiXCR, listing each CDR3 protein once. The sample has over 600,000 distinct CDR3 sequences, approximately 21% seen once. The CDR3 has 13 residues. Trimming took 5 bases from V and 6 from J, leaving 13 bases between them. These data come from a study of identical twins. Points from the study as a whole: Models came in too low on out-of-frame TCR alpha sharing in monozygotic twins.

The same sample was also studied in work on T cells expressing NK-cell markers. Per that study: The CD3+CD56-NKG2C+ fraction of several donors was likewise dominated by these clonotypes.

The source material was PBMCs. This TCR was sampled from a woman between 18 and 30 years old in good health. The chain recombines TRBV12-3 or TRBV12-4 with TRBJ1-1, with unresolved D. Here the CDR3 reads CASSGLGRPEAFF. The CDR3 DNA sequence: TGTGCCAGCAGTGGCCTAGGACGCCCTGAAGCTTTCTTT.